One sample yielded the 13 T cell receptor beta chains listed below, sequenced in a study of OX40 agonist ivuxolimab in advanced cancers. TCRdb's table, derived via immunoSEQ multiplex PCR, lists solely in-frame clones and lacks some. The data hold about 60,000 clones, with roughly nine tenths observed a single time. The material sequenced was CD4+ or CD8+ T cells sorted from blood, taken in a trial of the OX40 agonist ivuxolimab. The receptors stem from an adult with an advanced solid tumor such as melanoma, head and neck, liver or kidney cancer.

The chain employs TRBV5-8 and TRBJ1-2; D possibly corresponds to TRBD1 (5 bases). This CDR3 has 13 residues. V lost 3 bases and J lost 8, with 14 bases in between. Germline values: CDR1 SGHTS, CDR2 YDEGEE. The CDR3 DNA reads as TGTGCCAGCAGCTATGGGACCTGGGGCGGCTACACCTTC. As protein: CASSYGTWGGYTF.

The J gene is TRBJ2-1, the V gene TRBV21-1; the table's D call of TRBD2 was not tested on the DNA. TRBV21-1 corresponds to a pseudogene. The CDR3 is 13 residues long. CDR3 amino acids: CASSTLASNEQFF. The CDR3 bases are TGTGCCAGCAGCACTCTAGCGAGCAATGAGCAGTTCTTC.

This rearrangement joins TRBV5-6 to TRBJ1-1, with D possibly being TRBD1 (6 bases). This CDR3 comprises 14 residues. Germline V gene data show CDR1 as SGHDT and CDR2 as YYEEEE. V lost 7 bases and J lost 1, with 14 bases in between. Written as DNA, the CDR3 is TGTGCCAGCGAAACAGGGAGGAGGAACACTGAAGCTTTCTTT. This translates into CASETGRRNTEAFF.

The CDR3, as DNA: TGTGCCAGCAGTGCCGCGAGGAACACTGAAGCTTTCTTT. As protein: CASSAARNTEAFF. The V and J genes are TRBV6-1 and TRBJ1-1; no firm D call. Deletions cut 4 bases from V and 1 base from J, with 7 bases between. Germline loops: CDR1 MNHNS, CDR2 SASEGT. The CDR3 spans 13 residues.

This sequence joins TRBV7-2 and TRBJ2-7; D remains ambiguous. Germline CDR1 and CDR2: SGHTA and FQGNSA. This CDR3 has 11 residues. Trimming took 5 bases from V and 2 from J, leaving 4 bases between them. The CDR3 nucleotides are TGTGCCAGCAGCGCGACCTACGAGCAGTACTTC. Its protein is CASSATYEQYF. Full variable domain (outside the CDR3, taken from reference TRBV7-2 and TRBJ2-7): GAGVSQSPSNKVTEKGKDVELRCDPISGHTALYWYRQSLGQGLEFLIYFQGNSAPDKSGLPSDRFSAERTGGSVSTLTIQRTQQEDSAVYLCASSATYEQYFGPGTRLTVT.

V is TRBV28 and J is TRBJ1-3, with unresolved D. The germline V and J ends were trimmed by 2 bases and 4 bases, with 6 bases remaining between them. Germline values: CDR1 MDHEN, CDR2 SYDVKM. This CDR3 comprises 13 residues. The chain's CDR3 is CASSLGLGNTIYF. For the CDR3, the DNA is TGTGCCAGCAGTTTAGGACTGGGAAACACCATATATTTT.

The chain links TRBV7-6 to TRBJ2-3; TRBD2 aligns across 11 bases. The J segment lost 2 bases and the V segment lost 5 bases, leaving 6 bases of the junction unmatched. Per germline, CDR1 SGHVS and CDR2 FNYEAQ. CDR3 size: 16 residues. CDR3 sequence reads: CASSRRTSGLTDTQYF. Here the CDR3 DNA reads TGTGCCAGCAGCCGTCGGACTAGCGGGCTCACAGATACGCAGTATTTT.

The chain recombines TRBV11-2 with TRBJ2-3; the D gene is possibly TRBD1 (6 bases). This CDR3 contains 15 residues. Germline V gives CDR1 SGHAT, CDR2 FQNNGV. V shed 2 bases and J shed 4 bases, with 13 bases lying between them. CDR3 bases: TGTGCCAGCAGCTTACAGGGGTTCAGGTCAGATACGCAGTATTTT. Translating gives CASSLQGFRSDTQYF.

The genes are TRBV18 and TRBJ2-2; 7 bases fit TRBD1. The germline V gene encodes CDR1 KGHSH and CDR2 LQKENI. The CDR3 runs 17 residues. The V segment lost 3 bases and the J segment 0 bases; nucleotides outside the gene matches: 7. CDR3 region: CASSPMRQGTNTGELFF. Here the CDR3 DNA reads TGTGCCAGCTCACCTATGCGACAGGGTACGAACACCGGGGAGCTGTTTTTT.

Only a few counts were recorded for this clone. V usage is TRBV9 and J usage is TRBJ2-3, with a tentative D call TRBD2 (6 bases). Trimming removed 0 bases from V and 2 bases from J, with 13 bases in between. The germline gives CDR1 SGDLS, CDR2 YYNGEE. The CDR3 consists of 16 residues. The CDR3 reads CASSVGSGAITDTQYF. The CDR3 coding sequence is TGTGCCAGCAGCGTAGGTAGCGGAGCTATCACAGATACGCAGTATTTT.

V gene TRBV5-4 combines with J gene TRBJ2-1; D gene ambiguous. CDR3 size: 14 residues. Germline CDR1 reads SGHNT; CDR2 reads YYREEE (reference sequence). Trimming removed 4 bases from V and 6 bases from J, with 14 bases in between. CDR3 sequence: CASSHGGVGNEQFF. In DNA form, the CDR3 reads TGTGCCAGCAGCCACGGTGGGGTTGGCAATGAGCAGTTCTTC.

The chain carries TRBV13 and TRBJ2-7, with D possibly TRBD2 on 6 matching bases. Trimming removed 7 bases at V and 2 bases at J, with 12 bases between. Germline CDR1 PRHDT, CDR2 FYEKMQ (reference sequence). The CDR3 has 13 amino acids. CDR3 nucleotides: TGTGCCAGCACCGGGACTCCCGCCTACGAGCAGTACTTC. Its translation: CASTGTPAYEQYF.

The V and J genes are TRBV19 and TRBJ2-7; 7 nucleotides line up with TRBD2. CDR1 and CDR2 (germline): LNHDA, SQIVND (reference sequence). This CDR3 has 14 amino acids. Germline trimming cut 10 bases from V and 2 bases from J; bases unmatched to any gene: 11. CDR3: CATKRGGDTYEQYF. CDR3 DNA sequence: TGTGCCACTAAGCGGGGAGGGGATACCTACGAGCAGTACTTC. Full variable domain (remainder filled in from reference TRBV19 and TRBJ2-7): DGGITQSPKYLFRKEGQNVTLSCEQNLNHDAMYWYRQDPGQGLRLIYYSQIVNDFQKGDIAEGYSVSREKKESFPLTVTSAQKNPTAFYLCATKRGGDTYEQYFGPGTRLTVT.